This T cell receptor (beta chain) was captured in a study of CD8 T cells in ankylosing spondylitis. Overall study findings and caveats: Clones linked to disease, bearing a CD8+ phenotype, were relatively rare in peripheral blood.

This CDR3 has 14 residues. J lost 2 bases, V lost 6 bases, and 6 bases had no gene match. The authors made TCR beta libraries by quantitative 5'-RACE with molecular barcodes. TCRdb reprocessed the 5' RACE reads with MiXCR, giving one entry per CDR3 protein. The repertoire holds more than 150,000 distinct CDR3 sequences, 15% to 20% seen once, with roughly 4.5% in the top ten. This clonotype came up many times. Antigen specificity is unknown. This chain joins TRBV12-3 or TRBV12-4 and TRBJ1-1, with 7 bases matching TRBD1. The sample taken for sequencing was blood, either unsorted or a sorted T cell fraction (not recorded which). The receptor comes from a male donor aged 5 to 29 with ankylosing spondylitis or in good health (not recorded which). Written as DNA, the CDR3 is TGTGCCAGCAGGCCGACAGGGACTAACACTGAAGCTTTCTTT. Amino acid sequence: CASRPTGTNTEAFF.